This passage covers 20 T cell receptor beta chains from one sample sequenced in a study of blood T cell repertoires in COVID-19. Generated by immunoSEQ multiplex PCR, the TCRdb table keeps only in-frame clones and is missing some. The sample yields about 110,000 clones, approximately 80% seen once. The sample was peripheral blood. Receptor source: a woman aged 45-65 years with acute or convalescent COVID-19.

The V gene is TRBV10-3, the J gene TRBJ1-2; D perhaps matches TRBD1 (6 bases). V dropped 2 bases and J dropped 8 bases, with 21 bases sitting between them. CDR1 is ENHRY, CDR2 SYGVKD, per germline. The CDR3 has 16 amino acids. CDR3 loop: CAISELGPGTDSGYTF. CDR3 nucleotide sequence: TGTGCCATCAGTGAGCTAGGGCCAGGGACGGACAGCGGCTACACCTTC.

This chain joins TRBV2 and TRBJ2-1; 10 bases fit TRBD1. The V gene's germline CDR1 is SNHLY and CDR2 FYNNEI. V dropped 3 bases and J dropped 5; count of bases not matched to a gene: 1. The CDR3 is 14 residues long. Here the CDR3 reads CASSDGTGDNEQFF. Here the CDR3 DNA reads TGTGCCAGCAGTGACGGGACAGGGGACAATGAGCAGTTCTTC.

The V gene is TRBV19, the J gene TRBJ2-2; possibly TRBD2 for D (5 bases). From germline, CDR1 is LNHDA and CDR2 SQIVND (reference sequence). This CDR3 contains 16 residues. The V end lost 5 bases, the J end lost 6 bases, and 19 bases lay between the germline ends. The CDR3 DNA is TGTGCCAGTAGTCCAACCCAGCTAGCTGCAGCCGGGGAGCTGTTTTTT. It codes for CASSPTQLAAAGELFF.

V and J are TRBV15 and TRBJ1-2; no clear D. Germline CDR1 is LNHNV and CDR2 is YYDKDF (reference sequence). This CDR3 has 14 residues. V was shortened by 2 bases and J by 8 bases, with 15 bases between the two germline ends. CDR3 DNA: TGTGCCACCAGCAGATCCCAGGTTTCCCGGGGCTACACCTTC. Encoded protein: CATSRSQVSRGYTF.

This chain uses TRBV6-6 with TRBJ2-1; 7 bases line up with TRBD1. CDR3 length: 15 amino acids. V shed 9 bases and J 2 bases; nucleotides not matched to a gene: 10. Germline lookup yields CDR1 MNHNY and CDR2 SVGAGI (reference sequence). CDR3 loop: CASSKAGQAYNEQFF. CDR3 bases: TGTGCCAGTTCAAAAGCAGGACAGGCCTACAATGAGCAGTTCTTC.

The chain carries TRBV27 and TRBJ1-1; TRBD1 might be the D (5 bases). The V end was cut by 6 bases, the J end by 7 bases, with 18 bases between. The length of the CDR3 is 14 residues. Germline V CDR1 and CDR2: MNHEY, SMNVEV (reference sequence). Here the CDR3 reads CASSRELGGNEAFF. As DNA, the CDR3 is TGTGCCAGCAGCCGGGAGCTGGGGGGAAATGAAGCTTTCTTT.

This rearrangement joins TRBV7-2 to TRBJ2-2, with D tentatively TRBD2 (5 bases). This CDR3 is built from 15 residues. The V and J ends lost 1 base and 9 bases respectively, with 15 bases between them. Germline values: CDR1 SGHTA, CDR2 FQGNSA. DNA for the CDR3: TGTGCCAGCAGCTTAGGTCGGTTGGGAGCCCGGGAGCTGTTTTTT. It yields the protein CASSLGRLGARELFF. Complete variable domain (other parts from reference TRBV7-2 and TRBJ2-2): GAGVSQSPSNKVTEKGKDVELRCDPISGHTALYWYRQSLGQGLEFLIYFQGNSAPDKSGLPSDRFSAERTGGSVSTLTIQRTQQEDSAVYLCASSLGRLGARELFFGEGSRLTVL.

The rearrangement joins TRBV5-1 to TRBJ1-1, with 7 bases lining up with TRBD1. V shed 4 bases and J 2 bases; nucleotides not matched to a gene: 8. The length of the CDR3 is 15 residues. Germline CDR1 is SGHRS and CDR2 is YFSETQ. CDR3 sequence: CASSREGQTNTEAFF. CDR3 DNA sequence: TGCGCCAGCAGCAGAGAGGGACAGACTAACACTGAAGCTTTCTTT.

J is TRBJ2-7 and V is TRBV6-5; 7 nucleotides agree with TRBD1. CDR1 is MNHEY and CDR2 is SVGAGI in the germline V gene. Germline trimming cut 11 bases from V and 3 bases from J; bases unmatched to any gene: 7. CDR3 length: 12 amino acids. CDR3 nucleotides: TGTGCCTTCTCGAGGGACAGCTACGAGCAGTACTTC. Protein product: CAFSRDSYEQYF.

The chain carries TRBV7-9 and TRBJ1-5; 9 positions agree with TRBD1. The V and J ends lost 7 bases and 5 bases, in that order; junction bases with no gene match: 9. Germline assignment: CDR1 SEHNR and CDR2 FQNEAQ (reference sequence). CDR3 length equals 15 residues. The CDR3 bases are TGTGCCAGCACCCGTACGGGACAGGGAGATCAGCCCCAGCATTTT. It translates to CASTRTGQGDQPQHF.

V and J are TRBV5-4 and TRBJ1-2, with D unresolved. Trimming removed 2 bases from V and 7 bases from J, with 15 bases in between. CDR1 is SGHNT, CDR2 YYREEE, per germline (reference sequence). This CDR3 spans 14 amino acids. The CDR3 region is CASSFLSSNSGYTF. The CDR3 DNA reads as TGTGCCAGCAGCTTTTTAAGCTCAAACAGTGGCTACACCTTC.

The chain joins TRBV10-3 to TRBJ2-7, with D possibly TRBD2 on 6 matching bases. The CDR3 loop spans 13 amino acids. Trimming pared 4 bases from V and 5 bases from J, leaving 12 bases between. Germline V gene lookup returns CDR1 ENHRY and CDR2 SYGVKD. CDR3 residues: CAISAREGDEQYF. CDR3 bases: TGTGCCATCAGTGCGCGGGAAGGAGACGAGCAGTACTTC.

A single count supports this clone. V is TRBV18 and J is TRBJ1-5; 7 positions agree with TRBD1. The CDR3 contains 15 residues. CDR1 is KGHSH, CDR2 LQKENI, per germline. The V and J ends lost 0 bases and 3 bases, in that order; junction bases with no gene match: 2. The CDR3 DNA reads TGTGCCAGCTCACCACCCGGGACAGTCAATCAGCCCCAGCATTTT. It is translated as CASSPPGTVNQPQHF.

The J gene is TRBJ2-1, the V gene TRBV7-9; 9 bases agree with TRBD1. The CDR3 contains 17 residues. V was pared by 2 bases and J by 1 base, with 6 bases of the junction left unmatched. CDR1 and CDR2 (germline): SEHNR, FQNEAQ (reference sequence). The DNA for the CDR3 is TGTGCCAGCAGCTTAAAAGGGACAGGGAGGTCCTACAATGAGCAGTTCTTC. It encodes CASSLKGTGRSYNEQFF.

This chain connects TRBV30 to TRBJ1-1; TRBD1 is a possible D gene (6 bases). There are 14 residues in the CDR3. V was cut by 5 bases and J by 1 base, with 14 bases left in between. CDR1 GTSNPN and CDR2 SVGIG come from the germline V gene (reference sequence). This CDR3 is CAWLSMGANTEAFF. For the CDR3, the DNA is TGTGCCTGGTTAAGTATGGGGGCGAACACTGAAGCTTTCTTT.

Note on this clone: Distinct nucleotide sequences in the sample also encode this CDR3. The chain carries TRBV6-5 and TRBJ2-7, with D maybe TRBD2 (7 bases). From germline, CDR1 is MNHEY and CDR2 SVGAGI. This CDR3 region has 16 residues. Deletions cut 0 bases from V and 1 base from J, with 13 bases between. CDR3 bases: TGTGCCAGCAGTTACTCGGGGGGGCGCAGTTCCTACGAGCAGTACTTC. It specifies CASSYSGGRSSYEQYF.

The rearrangement joins TRBV9 to TRBJ2-7; a possible D gene is TRBD1 (6 bases). This CDR3 spans 14 amino acids. V was clipped by 3 bases and J by 3 bases, with 13 bases between them. Looked up from germline, CDR1 is SGDLS and CDR2 is YYNGEE. CDR3 coding DNA: TGTGCCAGCAGCGCTTGGACAGCTAACTACGAGCAGTACTTC. It yields the protein CASSAWTANYEQYF.

This clone has more than one count but fewer than ten. The genes are TRBV19 and TRBJ1-5, with D possibly matching TRBD1 (6 bases). Germline V gene sequence: CDR1 LNHDA, CDR2 SQIVND (reference sequence). This CDR3 is 14 amino acids long. Trimming stripped 6 bases from V and 3 bases from J, with 12 bases between. The DNA of the CDR3 is TGTGCCAGTAGGTTCGGACAGCTCAATCAGCCCCAGCATTTT. The encoded protein is CASRFGQLNQPQHF.

The chain combines TRBV7-3 with TRBJ2-2; 7 nucleotides agree with TRBD1. The germline CDR1 and CDR2 sequences are SGHTA and FQGTGA. Trimming at V came to 5 bases and at J to 3 bases, leaving 12 bases not matched to a gene. CDR3 size: 17 residues. The DNA of the CDR3 is TGTGCCAGCAGCGAAAACTCCGGGACAGCTTACACCGGGGAGCTGTTTTTT. Its translation is CASSENSGTAYTGELFF. Full variable domain (missing parts from reference TRBV7-3 and TRBJ2-2): GAGVSQTPSNKVTEKGKYVELRCDPISGHTALYWYRQSLGQGPEFLIYFQGTGAADDSGLPNDRFFAVRPEGSVSTLKIQRTERGDSAVYLCASSENSGTAYTGELFFGEGSRLTVL.

The J gene is TRBJ1-4, the V gene TRBV2, with a weak D call TRBD1 (5 bases). There are 13 residues in the CDR3. Germline CDR1 SNHLY, CDR2 FYNNEI. V gave up 6 bases and J gave up 5 bases, with 10 bases separating them. The CDR3: CASSLGRNEKLFF. CDR3 DNA: TGTGCCAGCAGCCTGGGGCGGAATGAAAAACTGTTTTTT.